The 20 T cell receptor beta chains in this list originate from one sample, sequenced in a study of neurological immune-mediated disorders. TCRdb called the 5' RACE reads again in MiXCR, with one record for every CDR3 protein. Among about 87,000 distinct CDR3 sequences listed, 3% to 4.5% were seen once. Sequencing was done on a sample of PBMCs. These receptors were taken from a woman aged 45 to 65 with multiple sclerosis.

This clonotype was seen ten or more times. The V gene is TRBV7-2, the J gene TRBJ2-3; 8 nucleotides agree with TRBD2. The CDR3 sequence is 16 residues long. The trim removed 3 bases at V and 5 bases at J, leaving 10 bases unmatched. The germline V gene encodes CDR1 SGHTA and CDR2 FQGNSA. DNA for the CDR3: TGTGCCAGCAGCTTTTTTGCGGGGGGCAGTAGAGATACGCAGTATTTT. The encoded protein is CASSFFAGGSRDTQYF. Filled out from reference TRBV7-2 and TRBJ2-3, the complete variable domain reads GAGVSQSPSNKVTEKGKDVELRCDPISGHTALYWYRQSLGQGLEFLIYFQGNSAPDKSGLPSDRFSAERTGGSVSTLTIQRTQQEDSAVYLCASSFFAGGSRDTQYFGPGTRLTVL.

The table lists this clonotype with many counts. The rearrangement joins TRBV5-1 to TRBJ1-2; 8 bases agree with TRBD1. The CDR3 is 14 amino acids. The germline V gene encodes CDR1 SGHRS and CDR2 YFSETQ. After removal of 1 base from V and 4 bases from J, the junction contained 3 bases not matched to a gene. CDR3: CASSLSQGAYGYTF. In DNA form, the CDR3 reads TGCGCCAGCAGCTTGTCGCAGGGGGCCTATGGCTACACCTTC.

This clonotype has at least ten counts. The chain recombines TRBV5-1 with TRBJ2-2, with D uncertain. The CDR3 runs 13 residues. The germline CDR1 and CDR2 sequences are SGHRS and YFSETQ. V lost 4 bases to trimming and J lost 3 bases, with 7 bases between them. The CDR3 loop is CASSLRDTGELFF. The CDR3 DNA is TGCGCCAGCAGCCTTAGGGACACCGGGGAGCTGTTTTTT.

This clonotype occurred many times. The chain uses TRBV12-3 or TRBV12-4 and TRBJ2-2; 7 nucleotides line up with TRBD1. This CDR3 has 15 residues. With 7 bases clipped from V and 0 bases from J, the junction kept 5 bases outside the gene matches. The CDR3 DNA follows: TGTGCCAGCATACAGGGGCTCACGAACACCGGGGAGCTGTTTTTT. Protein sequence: CASIQGLTNTGELFF.

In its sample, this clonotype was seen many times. The CDR3 region is CASSQEGGAYEQYF. In DNA, the CDR3 is TGTGCCAGCAGCCAGGAAGGGGGGGCCTACGAGCAGTACTTC. This chain joins TRBV2 and TRBJ2-7; D perhaps matches TRBD2 (7 bases). The CDR3 covers 14 residues. Looked up from germline, CDR1 is SNHLY and CDR2 is FYNNEI. Between the trimmed V and J ends, which lost 6 bases and 2 bases, there was a span of 14 bases.

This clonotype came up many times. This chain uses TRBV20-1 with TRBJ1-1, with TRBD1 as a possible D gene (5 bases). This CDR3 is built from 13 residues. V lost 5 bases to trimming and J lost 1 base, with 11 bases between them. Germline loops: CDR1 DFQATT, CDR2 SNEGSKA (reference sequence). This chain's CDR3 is CSAPGMENTEAFF. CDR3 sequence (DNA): TGCAGTGCTCCAGGGATGGAGAACACTGAAGCTTTCTTT.

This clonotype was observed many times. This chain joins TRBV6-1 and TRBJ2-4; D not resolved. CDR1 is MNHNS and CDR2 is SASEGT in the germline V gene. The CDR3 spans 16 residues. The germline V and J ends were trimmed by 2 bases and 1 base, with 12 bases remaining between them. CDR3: CASSERQSWAKNIQYF. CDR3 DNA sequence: TGTGCCAGCAGTGAACGCCAATCTTGGGCCAAAAACATTCAGTACTTC.

In DNA form, the CDR3 reads TGTGCCAGCAGCTTAATGCGGGCATCCTACAATGAGCAGTTCTTC. This encodes CASSLMRASYNEQFF. The chain carries TRBV7-2 and TRBJ2-1; tentative D call: TRBD2 (5 bases). This CDR3 spans 15 amino acids. Deletions cut 2 bases from V and 1 base from J, with 9 bases between. Looked up from germline, CDR1 is SGHTA and CDR2 is FQGNSA.

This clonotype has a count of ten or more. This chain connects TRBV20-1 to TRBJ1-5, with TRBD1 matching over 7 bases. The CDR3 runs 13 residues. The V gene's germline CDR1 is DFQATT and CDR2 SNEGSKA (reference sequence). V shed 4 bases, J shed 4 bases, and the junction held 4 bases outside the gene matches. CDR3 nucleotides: TGCAGTGCTAACAGGGGTGGGAATCAGCCCCAGCATTTT. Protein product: CSANRGGNQPQHF.

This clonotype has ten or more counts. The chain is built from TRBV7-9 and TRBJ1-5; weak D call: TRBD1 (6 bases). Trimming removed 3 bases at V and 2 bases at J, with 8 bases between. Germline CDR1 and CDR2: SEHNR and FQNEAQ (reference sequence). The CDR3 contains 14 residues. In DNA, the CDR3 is TGTGCCAGCAGCTTCCCAGGGGGCAATCAGCCCCAGCATTTT. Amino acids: CASSFPGGNQPQHF.

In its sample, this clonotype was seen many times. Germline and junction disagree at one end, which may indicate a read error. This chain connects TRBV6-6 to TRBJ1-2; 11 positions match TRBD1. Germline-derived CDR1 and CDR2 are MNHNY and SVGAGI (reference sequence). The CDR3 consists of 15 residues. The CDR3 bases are TGTGCCAGCAGTAACTCCGGGACAGGGGGCTATGGCTACACCTTC. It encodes CASSNSGTGGYGYTF.

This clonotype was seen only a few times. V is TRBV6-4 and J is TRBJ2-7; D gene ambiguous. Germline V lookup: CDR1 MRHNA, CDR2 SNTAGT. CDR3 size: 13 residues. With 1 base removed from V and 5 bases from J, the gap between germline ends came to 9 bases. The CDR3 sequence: CASSDFYRDEQYF. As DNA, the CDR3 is TGTGCCAGCAGTGACTTCTATCGGGACGAGCAGTACTTC.

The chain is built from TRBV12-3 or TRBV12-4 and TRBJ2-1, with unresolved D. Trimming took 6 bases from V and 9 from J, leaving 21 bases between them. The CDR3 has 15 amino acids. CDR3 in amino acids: CASSQGLFLLAEQFF. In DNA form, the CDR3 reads TGTGCCAGCAGCCAAGGGTTATTCTTACTTGCTGAGCAGTTCTTC.

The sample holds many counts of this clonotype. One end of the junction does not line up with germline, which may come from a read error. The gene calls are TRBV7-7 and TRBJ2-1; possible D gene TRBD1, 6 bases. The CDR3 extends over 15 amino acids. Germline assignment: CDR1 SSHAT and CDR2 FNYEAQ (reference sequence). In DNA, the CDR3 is TGTGCTAGCAGCACAGGGCAAAGCTCCTACAATGAGCAGTTCTTC. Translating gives CASSTGQSSYNEQFF.

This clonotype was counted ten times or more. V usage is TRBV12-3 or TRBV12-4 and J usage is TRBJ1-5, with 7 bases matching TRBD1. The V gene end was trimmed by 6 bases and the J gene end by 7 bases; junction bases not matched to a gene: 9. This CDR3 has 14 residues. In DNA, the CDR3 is TGTGCCAGCAGCGGGACAGTCGTCCGACAGCCCCAGCATTTT. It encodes CASSGTVVRQPQHF.

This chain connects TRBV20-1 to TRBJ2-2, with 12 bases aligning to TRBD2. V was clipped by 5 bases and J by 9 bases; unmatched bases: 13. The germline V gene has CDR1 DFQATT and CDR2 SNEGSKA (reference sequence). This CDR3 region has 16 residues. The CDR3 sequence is CSAGPSTSGGQWELFF. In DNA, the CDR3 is TGCAGTGCTGGGCCCTCGACTAGCGGGGGTCAGTGGGAGCTGTTTTTT.

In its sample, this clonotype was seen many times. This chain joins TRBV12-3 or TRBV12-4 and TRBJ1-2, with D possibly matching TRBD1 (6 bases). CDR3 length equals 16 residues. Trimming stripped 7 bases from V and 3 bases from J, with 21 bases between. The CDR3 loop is CASMSVFWGADYGYTF. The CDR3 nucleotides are TGTGCCAGCATGTCTGTTTTCTGGGGGGCAGACTATGGCTACACCTTC.

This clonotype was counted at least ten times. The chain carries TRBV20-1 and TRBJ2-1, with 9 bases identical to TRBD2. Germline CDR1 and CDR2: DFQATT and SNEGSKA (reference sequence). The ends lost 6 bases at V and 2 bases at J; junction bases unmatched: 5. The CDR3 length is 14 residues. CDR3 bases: TGCAGTGCGAGCGGGGGGCTGGCCTACAATGAGCAGTTCTTC. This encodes CSASGGLAYNEQFF.

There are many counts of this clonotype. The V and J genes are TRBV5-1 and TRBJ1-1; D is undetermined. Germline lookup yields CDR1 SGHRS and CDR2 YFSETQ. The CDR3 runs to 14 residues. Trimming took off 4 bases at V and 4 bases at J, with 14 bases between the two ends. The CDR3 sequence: CASSLGTGGTEAFF. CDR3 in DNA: TGCGCCAGCAGCCTCGGTACTGGAGGCACTGAAGCTTTCTTT.

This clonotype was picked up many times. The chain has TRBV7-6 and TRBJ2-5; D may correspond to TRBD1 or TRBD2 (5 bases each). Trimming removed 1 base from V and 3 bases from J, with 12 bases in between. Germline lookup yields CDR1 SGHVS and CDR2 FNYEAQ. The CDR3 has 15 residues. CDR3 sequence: CASSLEAGREETQYF. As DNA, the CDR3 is TGTGCCAGCAGCTTAGAGGCGGGCAGGGAAGAGACCCAGTACTTC.